This T cell receptor beta chain was recovered during a study of blood T cell repertoires in COVID-19. The overall study: The United States, Italy and Spain provided the acute and convalescent COVID-19 samples.

In regard to this clone: One end of the junction fails to match germline, which may point to a read error.

The CDR3 has 14 amino acids. Germline V lookup: CDR1 SGHTA, CDR2 FQGNSA. Under the authors' procedure: Researchers report that nucleated cell counts were estimated from reference gene primer amplification. Using immunoSEQ multiplex PCR, the repertoire was profiled, and TCRdb retains in-frame clones only, with some absent. The V and J calls and the clone size are those of that table, but D and trimming were determined from the DNA. The data contain 320,000 or so clones, 85% of them singletons. The cohort comprised adults aged 18 to 89 years residing in 20 to 25 US areas. The genes are TRBV7-2 and TRBJ1-1, with TRBD1 matching over 7 bases. The sample consisted of PBMCs or T cells enriched from blood (not recorded which). This clonotype originated in a woman aged 25 to 39 who had been exposed to COVID-19. The CDR3 reads CASSLEDRRVIFSF. The CDR3 coding sequence is TGTGCCAGCAGCTTAGAGGACAGGCGAGTAATTTTTAGCTTT.